These 18 T cell receptor beta chains were sequenced from one sample in a study of human T cells and chemical hapten exposure. Time point here: pre-sensitization, week 0. Indicated treatment: therapeutic diphenylcyclopropenone sensitization with weekly scalp DPC. Blood, whole and unfractionated, served as the source for total RNA extraction. TCRdb reanalysed the RACE reads using MiXCR and keeps one entry per CDR3 protein. Of tens of thousands of distinct CDR3 sequences listed, around 12% are singletons. The specimen comprised whole blood, sampled in connection with sensitization to the hapten diphenylcyclopropenone (DPC). Every receptor here comes from a woman aged 40 to 50 with alopecia areata. Some clones in this sample may be carry-over from other donors' samples.

The chain is built from TRBV6-2 or TRBV6-3 and TRBJ1-1; D is unresolved. With 1 base removed from V and 5 bases from J, the gap between germline ends came to 11 bases. The CDR3 totals 14 residues. Germline CDR1 reads MNHEY; CDR2 reads SVGEGT. The CDR3 loop is CASSYFNVGTEAFF. In DNA, the CDR3 is TGTGCCAGCAGTTACTTCAACGTGGGGACTGAAGCTTTCTTT.

The chain has TRBV6-2 or TRBV6-3 and TRBJ2-3; D is uncertain. This CDR3 comprises 15 residues. CDR1 MNHEY and CDR2 SVGEGT come from the germline V gene. The V end lost 0 bases, the J end lost 4 bases, and 11 bases lay between the germline ends. The CDR3 DNA reads as TGTGCCAGCAGTTACTCGAATAATGATCCAGATACGCAGTATTTT. Its translation is CASSYSNNDPDTQYF.

This clonotype has more than one count but fewer than ten. The chain recombines TRBV20-1 with TRBJ2-1; maybe TRBD1 (7 bases). CDR1 and CDR2 (germline): DFQATT, SNEGSKA (reference sequence). The CDR3 spans 14 residues. Trimming shortened V by 1 base and J by 4 bases, and 11 bases separated the two germline ends. The CDR3 nucleotides are TGCAGTGCTAGAGCAGGGGGGTCTTACAATGAGCAGTTCTTC. It encodes CSARAGGSYNEQFF.

This clonotype has a handful of counts. The chain joins TRBV24-1 to TRBJ1-2; a weak D match, TRBD1 (5 bases). Germline V gives CDR1 KGHDR, CDR2 SFDVKD. V was clipped by 3 bases and J by 5 bases, with 12 bases between them. This CDR3 spans 14 amino acids. CDR3 sequence (DNA): TGTGCCACCAGTGATGACACAGGAAGATATGGCTACACCTTC. Its protein product is CATSDDTGRYGYTF.

This clonotype was counted at least ten times. Germline and junction disagree at one end, which may indicate a read error. The rearrangement links TRBV6-5 to TRBJ2-1, with 8 bases that match TRBD2. The CDR3 contains 15 residues. Germline CDR1 MNHEY, CDR2 SVGAGI. CDR3 in amino acids: CASSYGRGARLSFNF. DNA of the CDR3: TGTGCCAGCAGTTACGGGCGGGGGGCTCGGCTTTCATTTAACTTC.

The V and J genes are TRBV3-1 and TRBJ1-3, with D uncertain. This CDR3 spans 16 amino acids. The ends were cut back, 2 bases at V and 0 bases at J, with 11 bases in the middle. CDR1 LGHDT and CDR2 YNNKEL come from the germline V gene (reference sequence). CDR3 residues: CASSQPRTGSGNTIYF. CDR3 nucleotides: TGTGCCAGCAGCCAACCGAGAACCGGCTCTGGAAACACCATATATTTT. The whole variable domain, filled in from reference TRBV3-1 and TRBJ1-3, reads DTAVSQTPKYLVTQMGNDKSIKCEQNLGHDTMYWYKQDSKKFLKIMFSYNNKELIINETVPNRFSPKSPDKAHLNLHINSLELGDSAVYFCASSQPRTGSGNTIYFGEGSWLTVV.

The table lists this clonotype with many counts. This chain links TRBV5-5 with TRBJ2-1; TRBD1 aligns across 9 bases. Germline V gene sequence: CDR1 SGHKS, CDR2 YYEKEE (reference sequence). With 0 bases clipped from V and 4 bases from J, the junction kept 2 bases outside the gene matches. The CDR3 length is 15 residues. Here the CDR3 reads CASSLVGQGYNEQFF. CDR3 DNA sequence: TGTGCCAGCAGCTTGGTAGGACAGGGGTACAATGAGCAGTTCTTC.

This clonotype was found many times. The gene calls are TRBV19 and TRBJ1-5; no definite D call. V was cut by 3 bases and J by 4 bases, with 4 bases left in between. Germline CDR1 LNHDA, CDR2 SQIVND (reference sequence). The CDR3 spans 12 residues. CDR3 amino acids: CASSIGNQPQHF. The CDR3 bases are TGTGCCAGTAGTATCGGGAATCAGCCCCAGCATTTT. Full variable domain (remainder filled in from reference TRBV19 and TRBJ1-5): DGGITQSPKYLFRKEGQNVTLSCEQNLNHDAMYWYRQDPGQGLRLIYYSQIVNDFQKGDIAEGYSVSREKKESFPLTVTSAQKNPTAFYLCASSIGNQPQHFGDGTRLSIL.

The sample holds many counts of this clonotype. The chain combines TRBV18 with TRBJ1-5, with D uncertain. Germline loops: CDR1 KGHSH, CDR2 LQKENI. The length of the CDR3 is 14 residues. V was trimmed by 2 bases and J by 3 bases, leaving 8 bases between them. The DNA of the CDR3 is TGTGCCAGCTCACCAGACACATCCAATCAGCCCCAGCATTTT. Residues: CASSPDTSNQPQHF.

By sample share, this clonotype is medium-sized (0.01 to 0.1%). This chain connects TRBV14 to TRBJ2-1, with D possibly TRBD1 on 6 matching bases. Trimming cost V 0 bases and J 2 bases, with 17 bases left between them. Germline values: CDR1 SGHDN, CDR2 FVKESK. CDR3 length: 18 residues. CDR3 amino acids: CASSQETARDKPYNEQFF. The CDR3 nucleotides are TGTGCCAGCAGCCAAGAAACGGCCCGGGACAAGCCCTACAATGAGCAGTTCTTC.

This clonotype was seen repeatedly, ten times or more. This chain uses TRBV7-9 with TRBJ1-2; 9 positions agree with TRBD1. CDR1 is SEHNR, CDR2 FQNEAQ, per germline (reference sequence). There are 17 residues in the CDR3. Losses at the gene ends were 5 bases for V and 5 bases for J; bases not matched to a gene: 15. The CDR3 protein is CASSPRTGENAEYGYTF. Written as DNA, the CDR3 is TGTGCCAGCAGCCCCAGGACAGGGGAGAACGCGGAGTATGGCTACACCTTC.

The table lists this clonotype with many counts. V and J are TRBV11-2 and TRBJ2-5; 8 nucleotides agree with TRBD2. V shed 1 base and J 5 bases; nucleotides not matched to a gene: 6. CDR3 length: 15 residues. Germline CDR1 SGHAT, CDR2 FQNNGV. CDR3 residues: CASSLVLAGMETQYF. The CDR3 nucleotides read TGTGCCAGCAGCTTAGTGTTAGCGGGAATGGAGACCCAGTACTTC.

There are many counts of this clonotype. DNA of the CDR3: TGCAGCGTTGAAACGGGGGGGCTCCAAGAGACCCAGTACTTC. Its translation is CSVETGGLQETQYF. The gene calls are TRBV29-1 and TRBJ2-5; 8 bases agree with TRBD2. Trimming took 2 bases from V and 1 from J; bases not matched to a gene: 3. The CDR3 has 14 residues. Per the germline V gene, CDR1 is SQVTM and CDR2 is ANQGSEA.

This clonotype was detected a few times. The chain uses TRBV9 and TRBJ2-5; 10 nucleotides match TRBD1. CDR1 is SGDLS and CDR2 is YYNGEE in the germline V gene. This CDR3 is 16 amino acids long. Germline trimming cut 4 bases from V and 5 bases from J; bases unmatched to any gene: 11. The CDR3 DNA sequence: TGTGCCAGCAGCCCTACCGGACAGGGGGACGGTGAGACCCAGTACTTC. It encodes CASSPTGQGDGETQYF.

This clonotype was counted between two and nine times. The chain employs TRBV12-3 or TRBV12-4 and TRBJ2-5; 7 positions match TRBD2. V was pared by 7 bases and J by 2 bases, with 7 bases of the junction left unmatched. There are 14 residues in the CDR3. CDR3 DNA sequence: TGTGCCAGCACCCGGACTAGTAGACAAGAGACCCAGTACTTC. Translating it yields CASTRTSRQETQYF.

In its sample, this clonotype was seen many times. The chain combines TRBV2 with TRBJ2-7; 12 nucleotides match TRBD2. Germline V CDR1 and CDR2: SNHLY, FYNNEI. V shed 5 bases, J shed 2 bases, and the junction held 4 bases outside the gene matches. The CDR3 has 15 amino acids. This CDR3 is CASSKRTSGTYEQYF. CDR3 bases: TGTGCCAGCAGTAAACGGACTAGCGGGACCTACGAGCAGTACTTC.

This clonotype was recorded many times. The J gene is TRBJ1-1, the V gene TRBV28; perhaps TRBD1 as D (5 bases). Trimming left V 6 bases short and J 3 bases short, with 14 bases between. Germline CDR1 and CDR2: MDHEN and SYDVKM. The CDR3 sequence is 14 residues long. DNA for the CDR3: TGTGCCAGCAGAGCGGGGACGGGGTACACTGAAGCTTTCTTT. Its protein product is CASRAGTGYTEAFF.

This clonotype appeared many times. The chain uses TRBV18 and TRBJ1-1; 7 bases line up with TRBD1. Trimming removed 3 bases from V and 0 bases from J; junction bases left unmatched: 4. Germline assignment: CDR1 KGHSH and CDR2 LQKENI. This CDR3 has 15 residues. CDR3 protein: CASSPPGQLNTEAFF. The CDR3 DNA follows: TGTGCCAGCTCACCGCCGGGACAGCTGAACACTGAAGCTTTCTTT.